The 4 T cell receptor beta chains given below trace back to one sample, sequenced in a study of blood T cell repertoires in COVID-19. TCRdb's table, derived via immunoSEQ multiplex PCR, lists solely in-frame clones and lacks some. The sample consists of 150,000 to 160,000 clones, 70% to 85% of them appearing once. Sequencing was done on a sample of peripheral blood. These receptors all come from a man aged 55 to 69 with COVID-19, enrolled during active disease.

The chain combines TRBV25-1 with TRBJ2-1, with 7 bases identical to TRBD2. CDR3 length: 15 amino acids. The germline gives CDR1 MGHDK, CDR2 SYGVNS. The trim removed 9 bases at V and 10 bases at J, leaving 18 bases unmatched. CDR3 coding DNA: TGTGCCAGTAGGCCTAGCGGAGTGCATTGGGGAGAGCAGTTCTTC. This codes for CASRPSGVHWGEQFF.

Of note for this clone: The junction differs from germline at one of its ends, possibly a read error. V and J are TRBV28 and TRBJ2-4; D perhaps matches TRBD1 (6 bases). The germline V gene has CDR1 MDHEN and CDR2 SYDVKM. This CDR3 spans 11 amino acids. CDR3 nucleotides: TGTGCCAGCAGTTTACTGGGACATTGGAACTTC. Amino acid sequence: CASSLLGHWNF. Looking up the rest from reference TRBV28 and TRBJ2-4 gives the full variable domain: DVKVTQSSRYLVKRTGEKVFLECVQDMDHENMFWYRQDPGLGLRLIYFSYDVKMKEKGDIPEGYSVSREKKERFSLILESASTNQTSMYLCASSLLGHWNFGAGTRLSVL.

This rearrangement joins TRBV5-5 to TRBJ2-2; D is possibly TRBD1 (6 bases). Between the trimmed V and J ends, which lost 4 bases and 0 bases, there was a span of 10 bases. The CDR3 consists of 15 residues. The germline V gene has CDR1 SGHKS and CDR2 YYEKEE (reference sequence). In DNA form, the CDR3 reads TGTGCCAGCAGCCCAGGGGTCGCGAACACCGGGGAGCTGTTTTTT. It codes for CASSPGVANTGELFF.

The chain combines TRBV7-2 with TRBJ1-3, with 10 nucleotides matching TRBD1. Germline values: CDR1 SGHTA, CDR2 FQGNSA. The CDR3 has 16 residues. V shed 4 bases and J 4 bases; nucleotides not matched to a gene: 7. The chain's CDR3 is CASSSPGQGSGNTIYF. For the CDR3, the DNA is TGTGCCAGCAGCTCTCCGGGACAGGGGTCCGGAAACACCATATATTTT.